The following is a TCR beta chain sequence with its context. This table comes from immunoSEQ multiplex PCR, and its TCRdb copy is limited to in-frame clones, with some not included. The sample gives 300,000 to 400,000 clones, about 85% of which show up once; around 5.8% is in the top ten. The entry originates in a study of Ad26.COV2.S vaccination and SARS-CoV-2 variants. Study at large: The Ad26.COV2.S arm of the COV1001 trial was where the donor was placed. Recipients of Ad26.COV2.S got it intramuscularly, once or twice 56 days apart.

Treatment noted: 15 to 20 received Ad26.COV2.S at low or high dose, single or two shots; 5 received placebo; per-sample allocation not given. At day 63 after the first vaccine or placebo injection, samples were drawn. The sequence was collected from a person between 18 and 65 years old who received the Ad26.COV2.S COVID-19 vaccine or a placebo. The specimen comprised peripheral blood, sampled in a trial of Ad26.COV2.S vaccine versus placebo.

The CDR3 region is CASSLEGRNTEAFF. Written as DNA, the CDR3 is TGTGCCAGCAGCTTAGAGGGGAGGAACACTGAAGCTTTCTTT. The rearrangement joins TRBV7-2 to TRBJ1-1; maybe TRBD1 (5 bases). Trimming removed 1 base from V and 1 base from J, with 7 bases in between. The CDR3 consists of 14 residues. The germline CDR1 and CDR2 sequences are SGHTA and FQGNSA.